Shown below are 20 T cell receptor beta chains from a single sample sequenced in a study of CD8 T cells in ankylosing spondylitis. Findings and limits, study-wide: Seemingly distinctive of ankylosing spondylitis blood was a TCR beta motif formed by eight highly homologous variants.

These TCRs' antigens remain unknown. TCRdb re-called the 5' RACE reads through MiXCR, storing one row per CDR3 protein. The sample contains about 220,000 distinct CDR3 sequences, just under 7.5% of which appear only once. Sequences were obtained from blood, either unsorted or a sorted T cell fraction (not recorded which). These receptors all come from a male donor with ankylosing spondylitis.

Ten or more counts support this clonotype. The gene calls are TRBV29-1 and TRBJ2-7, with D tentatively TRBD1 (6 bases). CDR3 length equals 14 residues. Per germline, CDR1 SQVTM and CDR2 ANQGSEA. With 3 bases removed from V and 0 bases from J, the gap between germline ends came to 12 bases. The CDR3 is CSVEPDRYSYEQYF. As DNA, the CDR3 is TGCAGCGTTGAGCCGGACAGATACTCCTACGAGCAGTACTTC.

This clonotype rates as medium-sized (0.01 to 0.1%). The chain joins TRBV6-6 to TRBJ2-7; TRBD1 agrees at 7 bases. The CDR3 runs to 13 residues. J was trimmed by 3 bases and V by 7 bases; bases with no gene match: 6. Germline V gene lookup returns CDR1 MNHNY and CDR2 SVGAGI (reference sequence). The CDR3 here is CASTGTDLYEQYF. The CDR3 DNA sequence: TGTGCCAGCACCGGGACAGACCTCTACGAGCAGTACTTC.

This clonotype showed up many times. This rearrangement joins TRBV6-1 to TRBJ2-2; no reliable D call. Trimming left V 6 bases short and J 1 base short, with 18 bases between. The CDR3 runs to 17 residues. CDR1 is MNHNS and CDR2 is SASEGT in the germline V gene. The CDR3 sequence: CASSIYKKDVNTGELFF. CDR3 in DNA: TGTGCCAGCAGCATCTACAAAAAGGACGTGAACACCGGGGAGCTGTTTTTT.

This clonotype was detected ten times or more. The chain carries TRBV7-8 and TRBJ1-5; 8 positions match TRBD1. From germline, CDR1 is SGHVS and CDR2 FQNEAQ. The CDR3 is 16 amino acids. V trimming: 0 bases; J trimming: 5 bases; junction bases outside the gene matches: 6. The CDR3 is CASSLATGDKYQPQHF. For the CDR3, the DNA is TGTGCCAGCAGCTTAGCGACAGGGGATAAATATCAGCCCCAGCATTTT.

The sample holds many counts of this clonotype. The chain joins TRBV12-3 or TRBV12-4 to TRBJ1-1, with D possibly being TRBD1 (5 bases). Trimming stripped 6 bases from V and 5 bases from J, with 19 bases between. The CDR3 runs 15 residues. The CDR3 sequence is CASRLRQGEKTEAFF. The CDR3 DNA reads TGTGCCAGCAGACTACGCCAAGGGGAGAAAACTGAAGCTTTCTTT.

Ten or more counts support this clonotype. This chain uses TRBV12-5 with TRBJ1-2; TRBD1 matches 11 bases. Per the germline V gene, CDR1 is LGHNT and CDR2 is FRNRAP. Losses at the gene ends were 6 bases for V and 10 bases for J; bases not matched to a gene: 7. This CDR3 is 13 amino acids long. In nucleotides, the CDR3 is TGTGCTAGTGGCCCGGACAGGGGGCCGCTCTACACCTTC. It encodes CASGPDRGPLYTF.

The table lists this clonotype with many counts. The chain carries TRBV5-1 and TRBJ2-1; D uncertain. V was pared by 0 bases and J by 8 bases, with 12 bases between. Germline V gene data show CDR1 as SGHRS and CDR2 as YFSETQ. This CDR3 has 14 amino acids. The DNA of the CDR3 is TGCGCCAGCAGCTTGGAAATGGGCGCTCATGAGCAGTTCTTC. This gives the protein CASSLEMGAHEQFF.

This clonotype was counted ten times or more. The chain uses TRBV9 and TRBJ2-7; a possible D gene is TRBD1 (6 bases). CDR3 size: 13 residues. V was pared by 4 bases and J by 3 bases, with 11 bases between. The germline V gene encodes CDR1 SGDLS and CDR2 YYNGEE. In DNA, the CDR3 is TGTGCCAGCAGCCCTAGGACAGACTACGAGCAGTACTTC. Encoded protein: CASSPRTDYEQYF.

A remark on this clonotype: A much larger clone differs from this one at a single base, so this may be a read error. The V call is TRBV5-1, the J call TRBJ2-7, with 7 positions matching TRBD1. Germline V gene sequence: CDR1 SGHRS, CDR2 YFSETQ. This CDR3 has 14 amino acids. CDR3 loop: CASSDRDSTYEQSF. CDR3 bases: TGCGCCAGCAGCGACCGGGACAGCACCTACGAGCAGTCCTTC.

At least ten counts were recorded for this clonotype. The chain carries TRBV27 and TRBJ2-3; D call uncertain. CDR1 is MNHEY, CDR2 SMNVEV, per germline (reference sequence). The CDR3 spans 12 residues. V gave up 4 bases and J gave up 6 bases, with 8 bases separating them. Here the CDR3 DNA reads TGTGCCAGCAGTTATGTGGGGGATACGCAGTATTTT. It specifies CASSYVGDTQYF.

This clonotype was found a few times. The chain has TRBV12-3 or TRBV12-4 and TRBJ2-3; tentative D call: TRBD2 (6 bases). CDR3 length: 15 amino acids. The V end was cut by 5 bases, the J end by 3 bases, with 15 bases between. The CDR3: CASSPWGVETDTQYF. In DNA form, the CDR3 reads TGTGCCAGCAGTCCGTGGGGGGTTGAGACAGATACGCAGTATTTT.

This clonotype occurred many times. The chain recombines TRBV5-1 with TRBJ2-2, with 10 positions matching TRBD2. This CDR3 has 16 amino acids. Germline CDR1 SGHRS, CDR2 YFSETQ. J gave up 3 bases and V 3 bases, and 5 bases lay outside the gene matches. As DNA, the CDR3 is TGCGCCAGCAGCTGGAGGACTAGCGGATACACCGGGGAGCTGTTTTTT. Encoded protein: CASSWRTSGYTGELFF.

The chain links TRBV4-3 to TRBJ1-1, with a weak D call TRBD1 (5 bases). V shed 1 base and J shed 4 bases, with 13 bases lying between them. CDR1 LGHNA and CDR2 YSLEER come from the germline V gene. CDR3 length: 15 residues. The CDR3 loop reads CASSQGSGTFTEAFF. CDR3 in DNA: TGCGCCAGCAGCCAAGGGTCCGGGACTTTCACTGAAGCTTTCTTT.

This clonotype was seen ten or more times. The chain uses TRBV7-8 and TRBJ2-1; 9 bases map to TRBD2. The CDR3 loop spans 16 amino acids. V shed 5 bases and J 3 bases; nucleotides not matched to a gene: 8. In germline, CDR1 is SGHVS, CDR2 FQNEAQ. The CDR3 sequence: CASSRLGREGYNEQFF. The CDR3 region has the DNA TGTGCCAGCAGCCGTCTGGGGCGGGAGGGCTACAATGAGCAGTTCTTC.

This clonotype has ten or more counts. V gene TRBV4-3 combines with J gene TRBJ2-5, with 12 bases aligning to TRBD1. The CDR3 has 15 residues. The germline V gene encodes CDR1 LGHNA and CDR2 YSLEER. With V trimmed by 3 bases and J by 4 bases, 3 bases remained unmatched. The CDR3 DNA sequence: TGCGCCAGCAGCCACGGGACAGGGGGCACAGAGACCCAGTACTTC. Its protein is CASSHGTGGTETQYF.

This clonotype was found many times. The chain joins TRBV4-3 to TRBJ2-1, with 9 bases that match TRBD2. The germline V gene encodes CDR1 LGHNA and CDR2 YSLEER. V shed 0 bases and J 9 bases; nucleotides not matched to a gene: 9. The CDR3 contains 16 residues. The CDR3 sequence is CASSQDGPGAGGEQFF. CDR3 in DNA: TGCGCCAGCAGCCAAGATGGACCGGGAGCGGGAGGTGAGCAGTTCTTC.

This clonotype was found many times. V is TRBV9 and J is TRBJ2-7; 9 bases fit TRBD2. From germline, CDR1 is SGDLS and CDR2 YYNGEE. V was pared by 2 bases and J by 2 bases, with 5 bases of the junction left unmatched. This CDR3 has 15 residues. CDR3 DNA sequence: TGTGCCAGCAGCGTGGGACTAGCCAAAGCCTACGAGCAGTACTTC. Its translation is CASSVGLAKAYEQYF. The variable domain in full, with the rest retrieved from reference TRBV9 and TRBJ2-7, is DSGVTQTPKHLITATGQRVTLRCSPRSGDLSVYWYQQSLDQGLQFLIQYYNGEERAKGNILERFSAQQFPDLHSELNLSSLELGDSALYFCASSVGLAKAYEQYFGPGTRLTVT.

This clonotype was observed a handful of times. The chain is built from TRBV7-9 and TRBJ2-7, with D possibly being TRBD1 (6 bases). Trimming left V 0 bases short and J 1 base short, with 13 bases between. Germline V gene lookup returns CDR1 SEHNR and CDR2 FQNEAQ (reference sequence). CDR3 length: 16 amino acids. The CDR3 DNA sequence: TGTGCCAGCAGCTTAGCGTACAGGGTGCGTTCCTACGAGCAGTACTTC. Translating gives CASSLAYRVRSYEQYF.

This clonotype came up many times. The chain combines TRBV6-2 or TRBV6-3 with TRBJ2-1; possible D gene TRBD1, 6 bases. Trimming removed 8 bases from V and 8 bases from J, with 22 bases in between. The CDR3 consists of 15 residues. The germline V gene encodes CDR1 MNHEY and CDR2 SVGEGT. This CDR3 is CASRSRQGNGDEQFF. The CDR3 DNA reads TGTGCCAGCCGAAGTCGGCAGGGGAATGGGGATGAGCAGTTCTTC.

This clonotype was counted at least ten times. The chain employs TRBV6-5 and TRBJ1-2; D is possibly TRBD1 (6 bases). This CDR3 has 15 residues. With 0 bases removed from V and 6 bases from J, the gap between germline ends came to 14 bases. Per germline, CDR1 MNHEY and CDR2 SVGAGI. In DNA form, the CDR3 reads TGTGCCAGCAGTTACTCGCCAGAGGGGGTCAATGGCTACACCTTC. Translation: CASSYSPEGVNGYTF.